This T cell receptor beta chain came from a study of T cell repertoires in cytomegalovirus infection. TCRdb analysed the reads with MiXCR anew, one entry per CDR3 protein. The table has approximately 290,000 distinct CDR3 sequences, roughly a quarter seen once. Germline values: CDR1 SGHRS, CDR2 YFSETQ. The length of the CDR3 is 15 residues. The V end was cut by 1 base, the J end by 5 bases, with 12 bases between. This clonotype was sampled from a human donor in good health (CMV status not recorded). Some clones in this sample may be carry-over from other donors' samples. Sequencing was carried out using PBMCs. The chain has TRBV5-1 and TRBJ2-2; the D gene is possibly TRBD2 (5 bases). The chain's CDR3 is CASSLSGFRTGELFF. The CDR3 nucleotides are TGCGCCAGCAGCTTGTCGGGGTTTAGGACCGGGGAGCTGTTTTTT.